This T cell receptor (beta chain) was obtained from a study of STAT3 mutations in large granular lymphocyte leukemia. General observations from the study: In T-cell large granular lymphocyte leukemia, about half of patients showed multiple immunodominant subclonotypes. Some patients had persisting codominant clonotypes that could mask small clones. Clonal expansion was inferred from samples taken at other timepoints.

Clones were sequenced by immunoSEQ multiplex PCR, and TCRdb holds only the in-frame ones, with some missing. The data hold 8,500 to 11,000 clones, with 70% to 90% observed a single time. Remarks on this clone: What it recognizes is unknown.

The sample consisted of peripheral blood mononuclear cells. The receptor comes from a man aged 55 to 70 with T-cell large granular lymphocyte leukemia. Some clones in this sample may be carry-over from other donors' samples.

The chain's CDR3 is CASSHIGGAGELFF. The CDR3 DNA is TGTGCCAGCAGCCACATCGGGGGAGCCGGGGAGCTGTTTTTT. V gene TRBV14 combines with J gene TRBJ2-2, with D possibly TRBD2 on 6 matching bases. Germline V gene sequence: CDR1 SGHDN, CDR2 FVKESK. The V end was cut by 3 bases, the J end by 6 bases, with 11 bases between. This CDR3 has 14 amino acids.